The 26 T cell receptor beta chains presented below share a single source sample, sequenced in a study of memory CD4+ T cells and cytomegalovirus serostatus. Generated by immunoSEQ multiplex PCR, the TCRdb table keeps only in-frame clones and is missing some. The sample includes about 75,000 clones, about 73% seen only once; the top ten take just over 2.5%. The sort gate was single viable CD3+CD4+CD8-CD45RO+ cells for memory CD4+ T cells. Specimen: memory CD4+ T cells from blood. Receptors originate from an adult in good health and CMV-seropositive.

The chain's CDR3 is CASSPPGQENSPLHF. The CDR3, as DNA: TGTGCCAGCAGCCCCCCCGGACAGGAAAATTCACCCCTCCACTTT. V gene TRBV7-9 combines with J gene TRBJ1-6, with 7 nucleotides matching TRBD1. CDR1 is SEHNR and CDR2 is FQNEAQ in the germline V gene (reference sequence). V was pared by 5 bases and J by 7 bases, with 8 bases of the junction left unmatched. This CDR3 is built from 15 residues.

There are a few counts of this clone. The chain couples TRBV27 to TRBJ1-1; tentatively, D is TRBD1 (6 bases). V gave up 2 bases and J gave up 3 bases, with 10 bases separating them. Germline-derived CDR1 and CDR2 are MNHEY and SMNVEV (reference sequence). The CDR3 loop spans 14 amino acids. CDR3 nucleotides: TGTGCCAGCAGTTTAACAGGGAGGTACACTGAAGCTTTCTTT. Residues: CASSLTGRYTEAFF.

This chain connects TRBV5-6 to TRBJ1-3, with D possibly matching TRBD1 (6 bases). From germline, CDR1 is SGHDT and CDR2 YYEEEE. The CDR3 sequence is 14 residues long. V was pared by 4 bases and J by 4 bases, with 12 bases between. In nucleotides, the CDR3 is TGTGCCAGCAGCCCCTCGGACAGCGGAAACACCATATATTTT. Amino acids: CASSPSDSGNTIYF. The full variable domain, completed using reference TRBV5-6 and TRBJ1-3, is DAGVTQSPTHLIKTRGQQVTLRCSPKSGHDTVSWYQQALGQGPQFIFQYYEEEERQRGNFPDRFSGHQFPNYSSELNVNALLLGDSALYLCASSPSDSGNTIYFGEGSWLTVV.

V and J are TRBV7-2 and TRBJ1-2; D may be TRBD1 (5 bases). The CDR3 is 13 amino acids. From germline, CDR1 is SGHTA and CDR2 FQGNSA. V was pared by 4 bases and J by 5 bases, with 11 bases between. Written as DNA, the CDR3 is TGTGCCAGCAGCTGGGGGGGGACGTATGGCTACACCTTC. It is translated as CASSWGGTYGYTF.

V and J are TRBV20-1 and TRBJ1-1, with unresolved D. From germline, CDR1 is DFQATT and CDR2 SNEGSKA (reference sequence). The ends were cut back, 1 base at V and 4 bases at J, with 4 bases in the middle. CDR3 length: 11 residues. The CDR3 region is CSARGGTEAFF. The CDR3 region has the DNA TGCAGTGCTAGAGGGGGCACTGAAGCTTTCTTT.

The V call is TRBV30, the J call TRBJ1-2, with D possibly matching TRBD1 (6 bases). There are 14 residues in the CDR3. V lost 0 bases to trimming and J lost 7 bases, with 15 bases between them. The V gene's germline CDR1 is GTSNPN and CDR2 SVGIG (reference sequence). The CDR3 protein is CAWSVSRGAGGYTF. The CDR3, as DNA: TGTGCCTGGAGTGTTAGCCGGGGGGCGGGTGGCTACACCTTC. The full variable domain, in which reference TRBV30 and TRBJ1-2 provide the parts outside the CDR3, is SQTIHQWPATLVQPVGSPLSLECTVEGTSNPNLYWYRQAAGRGLQLLFYSVGIGQISSEVPQNLSASRPQDRQFILSSKKLLLSDSGFYLCAWSVSRGAGGYTFGSGTRLTVV.

The chain combines TRBV5-1 with TRBJ1-1; 8 bases fit TRBD1. Germline trimming cut 0 bases from V and 5 bases from J; bases unmatched to any gene: 6. The CDR3 totals 15 residues. Germline V gene data show CDR1 as SGHRS and CDR2 as YFSETQ. The CDR3 is CASSLAAGGRTEAFF. CDR3 bases: TGCGCCAGCAGCTTGGCCGCAGGGGGCAGGACTGAAGCTTTCTTT.

This sequence joins TRBV7-2 and TRBJ1-4; D may be TRBD1 (5 bases). The germline V gene has CDR1 SGHTA and CDR2 FQGNSA. This CDR3 is 15 amino acids long. V was cut by 5 bases and J by 1 base, with 11 bases left in between. DNA of the CDR3: TGTGCCAGCAGCCCGAGGGACGGAACTAATGAAAAACTGTTTTTT. The encoded protein is CASSPRDGTNEKLFF.

The rearrangement joins TRBV6-5 to TRBJ1-2; unclear D gene. Germline-derived CDR1 and CDR2 are MNHEY and SVGAGI. CDR3 length: 12 amino acids. The ends were cut back, 2 bases at V and 8 bases at J, with 9 bases in the middle. The CDR3 region is CASSYGSGGYTF. CDR3 DNA sequence: TGTGCCAGCAGTTACGGGTCGGGGGGCTACACCTTC.

The rearrangement uses TRBV25-1 and TRBJ1-4; 11 nucleotides align to TRBD1. The V gene's germline CDR1 is MGHDK and CDR2 SYGVNS. V was pared by 4 bases and J by 8 bases, with 3 bases of the junction left unmatched. The CDR3 length is 14 residues. The CDR3 loop reads CASSGDRGREKLFF. CDR3 DNA: TGTGCCAGCAGTGGGGACAGGGGGAGGGAAAAACTGTTTTTT.

The V gene is TRBV18, the J gene TRBJ1-1; no clear D gene. Trimming shortened V by 3 bases and J by 0 bases, and 11 bases separated the two germline ends. Germline V lookup: CDR1 KGHSH, CDR2 LQKENI. The CDR3 sequence is 15 residues long. This chain's CDR3 is CASSPTGGMNTEAFF. CDR3 nucleotide sequence: TGTGCCAGCTCACCGACGGGAGGGATGAACACTGAAGCTTTCTTT. Drawing the rest from reference TRBV18 and TRBJ1-1, the complete variable domain is NAGVMQNPRHLVRRRGQEARLRCSPMKGHSHVYWYRQLPEEGLKFMVYLQKENIIDESGMPKERFSAEFPKEGPSILRIQQVVRGDSAAYFCASSPTGGMNTEAFFGQGTRLTVV.

This sequence joins TRBV30 and TRBJ1-2; 9 nucleotides agree with TRBD1. J was trimmed by 3 bases and V by 5 bases; bases with no gene match: 1. This CDR3 region has 12 residues. Germline V gene data show CDR1 as GTSNPN and CDR2 as SVGIG (reference sequence). The CDR3 DNA is TGTGCCTGGGGGGACAGGGACTATGGCTACACCTTC. Its translation: CAWGDRDYGYTF.

The chain links TRBV11-3 to TRBJ1-1; D gene uncertain. Trimming removed 4 bases at V and 7 bases at J, with 10 bases between. This CDR3 region has 12 residues. Germline CDR1 reads SGHNT; CDR2 reads YENEEA. CDR3 nucleotides: TGTGCCAGCAGCTGGGGTGTTGGTGAAGCTTTCTTT. The encoded protein is CASSWGVGEAFF.

The V and J genes are TRBV30 and TRBJ2-5, with a weak D call TRBD1 (6 bases). This CDR3 has 12 residues. Trimming took off 4 bases at V and 5 bases at J, with 11 bases between the two ends. Germline values: CDR1 GTSNPN, CDR2 SVGIG (reference sequence). The CDR3 loop is CAWIKGEETQYF. CDR3 in DNA: TGTGCCTGGATCAAGGGGGAGGAGACCCAGTACTTC. Combining the CDR3 with reference TRBV30 and TRBJ2-5 gives the whole variable domain SQTIHQWPATLVQPVGSPLSLECTVEGTSNPNLYWYRQAAGRGLQLLFYSVGIGQISSEVPQNLSASRPQDRQFILSSKKLLLSDSGFYLCAWIKGEETQYFGPGTRLLVL.

This clone was counted between two and nine times. V gene TRBV28 combines with J gene TRBJ2-7; D remains unclear. CDR1 is MDHEN and CDR2 is SYDVKM in the germline V gene. The CDR3 is made up of 12 amino acids. The ends were cut back, 4 bases at V and 3 bases at J, with 7 bases in the middle. CDR3 sequence: CASSSPLYEQYF. The DNA for the CDR3 is TGTGCCAGCAGTTCACCCCTCTACGAGCAGTACTTC.

The chain employs TRBV11-3 and TRBJ1-4; D is unresolved. The CDR3 loop spans 12 amino acids. V was trimmed by 1 base and J by 11 bases, leaving 8 bases between them. Per germline, CDR1 SGHNT and CDR2 YENEEA. The CDR3 here is CASSLVRDKLFF. In DNA, the CDR3 is TGTGCCAGCAGCTTAGTCCGGGATAAACTGTTTTTT. Complete variable domain (other parts from reference TRBV11-3 and TRBJ1-4): EAGVVQSPRYKIIEKKQPVAFWCNPISGHNTLYWYLQNLGQGPELLIRYENEEAVDDSQLPKDRFSAERLKGVDSTLKIQPAELGDSAVYLCASSLVRDKLFFGSGTQLSVL.

The gene calls are TRBV7-2 and TRBJ1-2; D is perhaps TRBD1 (5 bases). This CDR3 region has 13 residues. Germline assignment: CDR1 SGHTA and CDR2 FQGNSA. V gave up 2 bases and J gave up 5 bases, with 9 bases separating them. The DNA of the CDR3 is TGTGCCAGCAGCTTAATGCAGGGTTATGGCTACACCTTC. Residues: CASSLMQGYGYTF.

The chain carries TRBV18 and TRBJ1-5; 8 positions match TRBD1. The CDR3 spans 17 residues. Per germline, CDR1 KGHSH and CDR2 LQKENI. Trimming removed 3 bases from V and 6 bases from J; junction bases left unmatched: 13. CDR3 in amino acids: CASSPIDRGKLSQPQHF. The CDR3 DNA is TGTGCCAGCTCACCGATCGACAGGGGAAAGTTGTCTCAGCCCCAGCATTTT.

The genes are TRBV5-1 and TRBJ1-1; the D gene is possibly TRBD1 (6 bases). The CDR3 consists of 13 residues. V was clipped by 3 bases and J by 1 base, with 7 bases between them. CDR1 SGHRS and CDR2 YFSETQ come from the germline V gene. CDR3 sequence (DNA): TGCGCCAGCAGCTCACAGGGGAACACTGAAGCTTTCTTT. This sequence encodes CASSSQGNTEAFF.

V is TRBV19 and J is TRBJ1-4, with D perhaps matching TRBD1 (5 bases). Germline V gives CDR1 LNHDA, CDR2 SQIVND (reference sequence). Deletions cut 4 bases from V and 0 bases from J, with 12 bases between. There are 16 residues in the CDR3. The CDR3 region has the DNA TGTGCCAGTAGTAAACATCGGGGGGCAACTAATGAAAAACTGTTTTTT. Translating gives CASSKHRGATNEKLFF.

V gene TRBV19 combines with J gene TRBJ2-5; D is uncertain. Between the trimmed V and J ends, which lost 5 bases and 2 bases, there was a span of 15 bases. The CDR3 has 15 amino acids. Germline V gene lookup returns CDR1 LNHDA and CDR2 SQIVND (reference sequence). The CDR3 is CASSPRGGVQETQYF. The CDR3 DNA sequence: TGTGCCAGTAGTCCCCGTGGCGGAGTGCAAGAGACCCAGTACTTC.

This clone has more than one count but fewer than ten. The rearrangement joins TRBV10-1 to TRBJ1-4; TRBD1 matches 9 bases. The CDR3 covers 14 residues. V was pared by 4 bases and J by 8 bases, with 5 bases of the junction left unmatched. Germline loops: CDR1 WNHNN, CDR2 SYGVQD (reference sequence). In DNA, the CDR3 is TGCGCCAGCAGTGCGAACAGGGGGCAAGAAAAACTGTTTTTT. It codes for CASSANRGQEKLFF.

This chain joins TRBV11-3 and TRBJ2-3; D is perhaps TRBD1 or TRBD2 (7 bases each). The CDR3 covers 15 residues. V was clipped by 5 bases and J by 2 bases, with 14 bases between them. CDR1 is SGHNT, CDR2 YENEEA, per germline. The CDR3 loop is CASSPGGEVTDTQYF. The DNA for the CDR3 is TGTGCCAGCAGCCCAGGGGGGGAGGTCACAGATACGCAGTATTTT.

The V and J genes are TRBV6-5 and TRBJ1-2; perhaps TRBD1 as D (6 bases). The CDR3 spans 15 residues. Trimming removed 2 bases at V and 4 bases at J, with 14 bases between. Germline CDR1 and CDR2: MNHEY and SVGAGI. CDR3 sequence: CASSYRIGGGYGYTF. CDR3 DNA: TGTGCCAGCAGTTACCGGATAGGGGGTGGCTATGGCTACACCTTC.

The chain carries TRBV7-9 and TRBJ1-1; TRBD1 matches 7 bases. The CDR3 contains 15 residues. Germline loops: CDR1 SEHNR, CDR2 FQNEAQ (reference sequence). V gave up 4 bases and J gave up 3 bases; unmatched junction bases: 8. The CDR3 protein is CASSSRGRGDTEAFF. CDR3 nucleotide sequence: TGTGCCAGCAGCTCCCGGGGCAGGGGGGACACTGAAGCTTTCTTT.

The CDR3 DNA is TGTGCCAGCAGTTACTCGAACCAGCTACCCTACGAGCAGTACTTC. Translated, it gives CASSYSNQLPYEQYF. The chain recombines TRBV6-5 with TRBJ2-7; D uncertain. CDR3 length: 15 residues. The germline CDR1 and CDR2 sequences are MNHEY and SVGAGI. V shed 0 bases and J shed 2 bases, with 11 bases lying between them.